This T cell receptor beta chain was captured in a study of T cells after yellow fever vaccination. The study, taken as a whole, reports: Among all clonotypes, a small share was observed in both CD4 and CD8 compartments. Weaker, the secondary response peaked sooner, at day 5 versus 15. A large majority of primary-vaccination clones showed up again after the booster (about 96% CD4, roughly 88% CD8).

The CDR3 is made up of 16 amino acids. The V end lost 1 base, the J end lost 4 bases, and 15 bases lay between the germline ends. Germline CDR1 reads LGHNA; CDR2 reads YSLEER. A process of 5'RACE template switching, which added a universal primer site and UMIs, was used to make TCR cDNA. TCRdb redid the calling of the 5' RACE reads with MiXCR, one entry per CDR3 protein. The sample consists of just under 600,000 distinct CDR3 sequences, about 14% of them appearing once. This clonotype appeared a few times. The target antigen is unknown. The chain employs TRBV4-3 and TRBJ2-3, with D possibly called TRBD1 or TRBD2 (5 bases each). This receptor was identified in a man younger than 45 who received the YFV17D yellow fever vaccine. The sequencing here drew on PBMCs, taken on the day of the yellow fever booster vaccination. CDR3: CASSQGLNPGPDTQYF. CDR3 nucleotide sequence: TGCGCCAGCAGCCAAGGCCTCAACCCGGGGCCAGATACGCAGTATTTT.